These 23 T cell receptor beta chains were sequenced from one sample in a study of molecular identifiers for immune sequencing clone quantification. MiXCR, run by TCRdb on the PCR reads, gives a single entry per CDR3 protein. The table records 97,000 or so distinct CDR3 sequences, approximately 24% of them present only once. The source material was naive CD8+ T cells from blood, with Jurkat cell RNA spiked in. The subset denotes: FACS-sorted CD8+CD4-CCR7+CD45RA+ naive T cells. The receptors here all came from a human donor in good health. Some libraries in this study had Jurkat cell RNA spiked in.

This clonotype was seen repeatedly, ten times or more. This chain joins TRBV30 and TRBJ2-3; D assignment may be TRBD1 or TRBD2 (6 bases each). This CDR3 comprises 16 residues. Germline V CDR1 and CDR2: GTSNPN, SVGIG (reference sequence). V lost 0 bases and J 5 bases, leaving 18 bases between the germline ends. The CDR3 bases are TGTGCCTGGAGTGTACGGTATCCGGGGGCGGGAGATACGCAGTATTTT. Encoded protein: CAWSVRYPGAGDTQYF.

On this clonotype: One end of the junction is discordant with germline, which a read error may explain. The rearrangement uses TRBV12-3 or TRBV12-4 and TRBJ1-2, with a possible D match to TRBD1 (6 bases). The CDR3 spans 14 residues. The CDR3 here is CASSFPGAEYGNTF. In DNA form, the CDR3 reads TGTGCCAGCAGCTTCCCAGGGGCAGAGTATGGCAACACCTTC.

This clonotype was observed once. The V gene is TRBV4-3, the J gene TRBJ2-2; D not certain. The V and J ends lost 1 base and 3 bases respectively, with 6 bases between them. The germline CDR1 and CDR2 sequences are LGHNA and YSLEER. The CDR3 has 14 amino acids. CDR3 nucleotide sequence: TGCGCCAGCAGCCAAGGAAGTCACACCGGGGAGCTGTTTTTT. Its protein product is CASSQGSHTGELFF.

As to this clonotype: This could be a read error, since a much larger clone is one nucleotide away. V is TRBV19 and J is TRBJ2-7, with D perhaps matching TRBD1 (6 bases). CDR1 is LNHDA, CDR2 SQIVND, per germline (reference sequence). The CDR3 totals 12 residues. The CDR3 here is CASRTAKGEQHF. The CDR3 nucleotides are TGTGCCAGCCGGACAGCGAAGGGGGAGCAGCACTTC.

This clonotype is classed as medium-sized (0.01 to 0.1%). This chain connects TRBV6-1 to TRBJ1-1; D not resolved. Germline V CDR1 and CDR2: MNHNS, SASEGT. V was trimmed by 10 bases and J by 1 base, leaving 4 bases between them. This CDR3 has 10 amino acids. The CDR3 is CATRNTEAFF. The CDR3, as DNA: TGTGCCACCAGGAACACTGAAGCTTTCTTT.

This clonotype was observed at least ten times. J is TRBJ2-5 and V is TRBV6-5; 14 bases line up with TRBD2. This CDR3 has 16 residues. Germline CDR1 reads MNHEY; CDR2 reads SVGAGI. V was clipped by 6 bases and J by 5 bases; unmatched bases: 8. CDR3: CASRSRLAGGSETQYF. CDR3 nucleotide sequence: TGTGCCAGCAGATCACGACTAGCGGGAGGGTCGGAGACCCAGTACTTC.

This clonotype was recorded many times. The chain joins TRBV25-1 to TRBJ2-1; TRBD2 matches 11 bases. The J segment lost 6 bases and the V segment lost 3 bases, leaving 4 bases of the junction unmatched. The length of the CDR3 is 15 residues. Germline CDR1 reads MGHDK; CDR2 reads SYGVNS. The CDR3 sequence is CASSDDSGRANEQFF. CDR3 DNA sequence: TGTGCCAGCAGTGATGATAGCGGGAGGGCCAATGAGCAGTTCTTC.

Ten or more counts support this clonotype. The gene calls are TRBV12-3 or TRBV12-4 and TRBJ2-3; D call uncertain. The CDR3 spans 14 residues. Trimming cost V 5 bases and J 2 bases, with 11 bases left between them. CDR3 nucleotide sequence: TGTGCCAGCAGTCCGGTTCGCGCCACAGATACGCAGTATTTT. Its protein product is CASSPVRATDTQYF.

The chain carries TRBV27 and TRBJ2-7; D possibly corresponds to TRBD1 (6 bases). This CDR3 has 14 residues. Germline CDR1 MNHEY, CDR2 SMNVEV (reference sequence). V was pared by 3 bases and J by 4 bases, with 13 bases between. The CDR3 region is CASSFSVTGYEQYF. CDR3 DNA sequence: TGTGCCAGCAGTTTTTCAGTCACAGGGTACGAGCAGTACTTC.

The sample holds many counts of this clonotype. The chain employs TRBV20-1 and TRBJ2-7; D tentatively reads TRBD1 or TRBD2 (5 bases each). Germline V gives CDR1 DFQATT, CDR2 SNEGSKA (reference sequence). This CDR3 is built from 14 residues. V was trimmed by 7 bases and J by 3 bases, leaving 19 bases between them. CDR3 amino acids: CSVRETRHHYEQYF. For the CDR3, the DNA is TGCAGTGTCAGGGAAACTAGACATCACTACGAGCAGTACTTC.

There are a few counts of this clonotype. V usage is TRBV24-1 and J usage is TRBJ2-3; the D is unclear. CDR1 is KGHDR, CDR2 SFDVKD, per germline. Trimming pared 3 bases from V and 4 bases from J, leaving 16 bases between. The CDR3 has 16 amino acids. This CDR3 reads CATSDTRFLGSDTQYF. CDR3 in DNA: TGTGCCACCAGTGATACCCGGTTTCTGGGGTCAGATACGCAGTATTTT.

A word on this clonotype: Since no conserved phenylalanine or tryptophan closes the CDR3, a read error is the likely cause. No DNA is shown, since the ends of the CDR3 on it are uncertain; the CDR3 is the one TCRdb lists. The V and J genes are TRBV29-1 and TRBJ2-2; the table's D call, TRBD2, has no DNA check behind it. Germline CDR1 and CDR2: SQVTM and ANQGSEA. Counting both end residues, the CDR3 totals 12 amino acids. The CDR3 here is CSVSGSGGELLV.

About this clonotype: The conserved phenylalanine or tryptophan is not found at the CDR3 terminus, so this likely reflects a read error. The V call is TRBV6-5, the J call TRBJ2-7; 7 positions match TRBD1. J was trimmed by 2 bases and V by 6 bases; bases with no gene match: 4. Per the germline V gene, CDR1 is MNHEY and CDR2 is SVGAGI. CDR3 size: 13 residues. CDR3 region: CASSIGTAYEQYL. As DNA, the CDR3 is TGTGCCAGCAGCATAGGGACAGCCTACGAGCAGTACCTC.

This clonotype appeared many times. The V and J genes are TRBV12-2 and TRBJ1-5; TRBD1 reflects the table's D call only, with no check against the DNA. TRBV12-2 is flagged as a pseudogene. This CDR3 contains 18 residues. The CDR3, as DNA: TGTGCAAGTCGTCTCCGGCACAGGGGGCGCGAGGGCAATCAGCCCCAGCATTTT. Translation gives CASRLRHRGREGNQPQHF.

In this sample, this clonotype turned up a few times. A much more abundant neighbour one base away suggests this may be a read error. This rearrangement joins TRBV23-1 to TRBJ2-7; 9 bases match TRBD1. TRBV23-1 belongs to the ORF category, with a function that is uncertain. This CDR3 comprises 18 residues. With 0 bases clipped from V and 2 bases from J, the junction kept 11 bases outside the gene matches. This chain's CDR3 is CASSQSSNRDREAYEQYF. DNA of the CDR3: TGCGCCAGCAGTCAATCAAGTAATAGGGACAGGGAGGCCTACGAGCAGTACTTC.

This clonotype has just a few counts. Given a much more abundant clone one base away, this may be a read error. The CDR3 region is CASSPRGNTGAFF. DNA of the CDR3: TGTGCCAGCAGCCCCAGGGGGAACACTGGAGCTTTCTTT. The genes are TRBV7-9 and TRBJ1-1; 7 positions match TRBD1. CDR3 length equals 13 residues. Germline CDR1 is SEHNR and CDR2 is FQNEAQ (reference sequence).

The CDR3 spells CATSPVVVRGQETQYF. In nucleotides, the CDR3 is TGTGCCACCAGCCCTGTAGTTGTTCGGGGGCAAGAGACCCAGTACTTC. V gene TRBV15 combines with J gene TRBJ2-5; the D gene is possibly TRBD2 (6 bases). V lost 5 bases to trimming and J lost 2 bases, with 18 bases between them. This CDR3 is built from 16 residues. The germline V gene has CDR1 LNHNV and CDR2 YYDKDF (reference sequence). The full variable domain, in which reference TRBV15 and TRBJ2-5 provide the parts outside the CDR3, is DAMVIQNPRYQVTQFGKPVTLSCSQTLNHNVMYWYQQKSSQAPKLLFHYYDKDFNNEADTPDNFQSRRPNTSFCFLDIRSPGLGDTAMYLCATSPVVVRGQETQYFGPGTRLLVL.

In this sample, this clonotype turned up a few times. Since a much larger clone is just one base distant, this may be a read error. This sequence joins TRBV5-6 and TRBJ2-3, with a possible D match to TRBD2 (6 bases). The V and J ends lost 4 bases and 4 bases respectively, with 16 bases between them. The CDR3 is made up of 15 amino acids. Germline V gene data show CDR1 as SGHDT and CDR2 as YYEEEE. In nucleotides, the CDR3 is TGTGCCAGCAGCCTCGCGCGGCCTAGCGCAGATACGCAGTATTTT. Translation gives CASSLARPSADTQYF.

This clonotype has only one observation. One junction end does not reproduce the germline sequence, and a read error may be involved. The rearrangement links TRBV6-2 or TRBV6-3 to TRBJ2-3; D gene uncertain. CDR1 and CDR2 from the germline V gene are MNHEY and SVGEGT. CDR3 size: 17 residues. The CDR3 nucleotides read TGTGCCCGCAGCCTCGGCTGGGCCTCCCCTCCCACAGATACGCAGTATTTT. This translates into CARSLGWASPPTDTQYF.

The chain combines TRBV7-9 with TRBJ2-3; D is possibly TRBD1 (6 bases). The germline gives CDR1 SEHNR, CDR2 FQNEAQ (reference sequence). Trimming pared 6 bases from V and 4 bases from J, leaving 17 bases between. This CDR3 contains 15 residues. DNA of the CDR3: TGTGCCAGCAGTTTACTCACAAAGGGGGCAGATACGCAGTATTTT. Protein product: CASSLLTKGADTQYF.

In regard to this clonotype: It may be a read error: a sequence one base away is much more abundant. The chain joins TRBV19 to TRBJ2-3, with a possible D match to TRBD2 (6 bases). The CDR3 is 14 amino acids. Germline lookup yields CDR1 LNHDA and CDR2 SQIVND (reference sequence). V lost 5 bases to trimming and J lost 6 bases, with 15 bases between them. In nucleotides, the CDR3 is TGTGCCAGTAGTGACGGGACTCTGCAGGATACGCAGTATTTT. Translated, it gives CASSDGTLQDTQYF.

About this clonotype: Possible read error: a much larger clone is one base away. The V gene is TRBV12-3 or TRBV12-4, the J gene TRBJ2-1; D unclear. This CDR3 has 11 amino acids. V shed 6 bases and J shed 8 bases, with 8 bases lying between them. The CDR3 DNA sequence: TGTGCCAGCAGAGGATACGATGAGCAGTTCTTC. Its protein is CASRGYDEQFF.

This clonotype was detected ten times or more. The chain uses TRBV19 and TRBJ2-1, with a tentative D call TRBD2 (5 bases). V lost 5 bases to trimming and J lost 7 bases, with 12 bases between them. Germline V gene sequence: CDR1 LNHDA, CDR2 SQIVND (reference sequence). CDR3 length: 13 amino acids. CDR3 sequence reads: CASSAPGWNEQFF. CDR3 coding DNA: TGTGCCAGTAGTGCTCCGGGGTGGAATGAGCAGTTCTTC.